Included here is one TCR beta chain sequence, with context. The sample comes from a study of early T cells in non-severe SARS-CoV-2 infection. CDR3 length: 16 amino acids. The germline V gene encodes CDR1 SGHAT and CDR2 FQNNGV. The ends were cut back, 1 base at V and 1 base at J, with 12 bases in the middle. TCRdb fed the 5' RACE reads into MiXCR, producing one record per CDR3 protein. The table has approximately 70,000 distinct CDR3 sequences, under 15% seen once. The receptor comes from an adult who was a healthcare worker with PCR-confirmed SARS-CoV-2 infection or an uninfected control (not recorded which). The chain links TRBV11-2 to TRBJ2-3; D remains unclear. The sample was whole blood. CDR3 nucleotide sequence: TGTGCCAGCAGCTTAGGGGTAAATATGGGCACAGATACGCAGTATTTT. This gives the protein CASSLGVNMGTDTQYF. The full variable domain, completed using reference TRBV11-2 and TRBJ2-3, is EAGVAQSPRYKIIEKRQSVAFWCNPISGHATLYWYQQILGQGPKLLIQFQNNGVVDDSQLPKDRFSAERLKGVDSTLKIQPAKLEDSAVYLCASSLGVNMGTDTQYFGPGTRLTVL.